What follows describes a single T cell receptor (beta chain). What it binds is unknown. Primers for the PCR totalled 60 Vbeta and 13 Jbeta. Method: immunoSEQ multiplex PCR; TCRdb's copy keeps in-frame clones and lacks some. The table lists some 120,000 clones, 70% of them singletons. This record comes from a study of cytomegalovirus exposure and HLA in healthy donors. Study-level findings and limits: Later analysis associated a missense DCLRE1C variant with TCR beta V- and J-gene trimming.

Germline CDR1 MNHEY, CDR2 SMNVEV (reference sequence). Trimming took 2 bases from V and 0 from J, leaving 10 bases between them. The CDR3 totals 16 residues. J is TRBJ2-2 and V is TRBV27, with a possible D match to TRBD1 (5 bases). This receptor was obtained from a man aged 25-40 years in good health and CMV-seropositive. Input material: PBMCs. In nucleotides, the CDR3 is TGTGCCAGCAGTTTAAGTAGCAGGGCGAACACCGGGGAGCTGTTTTTT. Translating it yields CASSLSSRANTGELFF.